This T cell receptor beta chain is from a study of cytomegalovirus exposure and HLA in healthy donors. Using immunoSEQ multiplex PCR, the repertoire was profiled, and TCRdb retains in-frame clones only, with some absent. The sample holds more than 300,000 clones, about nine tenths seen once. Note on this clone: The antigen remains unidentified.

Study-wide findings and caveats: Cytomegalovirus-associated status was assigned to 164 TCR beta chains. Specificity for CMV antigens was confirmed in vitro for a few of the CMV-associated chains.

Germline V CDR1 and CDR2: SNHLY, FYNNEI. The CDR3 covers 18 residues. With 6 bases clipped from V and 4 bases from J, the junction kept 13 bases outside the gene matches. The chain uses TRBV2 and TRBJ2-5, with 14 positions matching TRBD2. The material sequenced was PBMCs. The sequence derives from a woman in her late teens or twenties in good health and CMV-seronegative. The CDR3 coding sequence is TGTGCCAGCAGCGCTTTGGGACTAGCGGGAGAGGGACGAGAGACCCAGTACTTC. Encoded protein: CASSALGLAGEGRETQYF.